This T cell receptor (beta chain) stems from a study of T cell changes during pregnancy in multiple sclerosis. Looked up from germline, CDR1 is ENHRY and CDR2 is SYGVKD. The CDR3 runs to 15 residues. V lost 3 bases and J lost 4; bases outside the gene matches: 7. Profiling relied on immunoSEQ multiplex PCR, and the TCRdb table lists in-frame clones only, not all of them. The sample lists about 30,000 clones; about 90% were seen once. The chain employs TRBV10-3 and TRBJ2-7; 9 bases line up with TRBD2. Sequenced material: peripheral blood, taken in the first trimester of pregnancy. This clonotype was sampled from a female donor in good health, enrolled as a control in a pregnancy study. This CDR3 reads CAISDQWLAGYEQYF. The DNA for the CDR3 is TGTGCCATCAGTGACCAATGGCTAGCGGGGTACGAGCAGTACTTC.